This is a list of T cell receptor beta chains from one sample in a study of low-dose radiotherapy and immunotherapy resistance in tumors. TCRdb used MiXCR to reprocess the reads, holding one entry per CDR3 protein. This sample carries roughly 60,000 distinct CDR3 sequences, around 25% of them seen once, and the ten largest clones take around 5%. This material consisted of PBMCs, taken before treatment. The receptors come from a male donor with prostate cancer. The CDR3 runs from the conserved cysteine through the conserved F or W. The D gene is left open where the match is weak. Some rows have no size entry. The others give once, few or many, or a class for an expanded clone.

TRBD1	many	TRBJ2-5	15	TRBV13	TGTGCCAGCAGCTTCCGACAGGGGGGCCGGGAGACCCAGTACTTC	CASSFRQGGRETQYF
-	many	TRBJ2-2	13	TRBV19	TGTGCCAGTAGTATCTCGGAGACCGGGGAGCTGTTTTTT	CASSISETGELFF
-	many	TRBJ2-5	15	TRBV30	TGTGCCTGGAGTTCTCCACGAGGACAGCAAGAGACCCAGTACTTC	CAWSSPRGQQETQYF
-	many	TRBJ1-2	15	TRBV5-1	TGCGCCAGCAGCGAAGGCCCAGGGGTTAACTATGGCTACACCTTC	CASSEGPGVNYGYTF
-	-	TRBJ1-5	16	TRBV19	TGTGCCACCGCCCGGGACCGCGGAGATGAATTTCAGCCCCAGCATTTT	CATARDRGDEFQPQHF
TRBD1	-	TRBJ2-2	13	TRBV29-1	TGCAGCGTTGAGAGACAGGGCACCGGGGAGCTGTTTTTT	CSVERQGTGELFF
TRBD1	-	TRBJ2-2	15	TRBV12-3/TRBV12-4	TGTGCCAGCAGACAGGGACAGGGAGTCACCGGGGAGCTGTTTTTT	CASRQGQGVTGELFF
-	many	TRBJ2-2	16	TRBV5-1	TGCGCCAGCAGCTTGGAGTCAGGGCCGAACACCGGGGAGCTGTTTTTT	CASSLESGPNTGELFF
TRBD2	many	TRBJ2-2	17	TRBV20-1	TGCAGTGCTAGAGATCTAGCGGGACTAGCGGGGGCCGGGGAGCTGTTTTTT	CSARDLAGLAGAGELFF
TRBD2	many	TRBJ2-3	16	TRBV11-3	TGTGCCAGCAGCTTAGGGGCGGGGGAGAACACAGATACGCAGTATTTT	CASSLGAGENTDTQYF
TRBD1	many	TRBJ2-3	17	TRBV5-1	TGCGCCAGCAGCTTGGCGGGACAGGGGGCCGGCACAGATACGCAGTATTTT	CASSLAGQGAGTDTQYF
-	many	TRBJ2-3	11	TRBV20-1	TGCAGTGCTACTTGGCTTGATACGCAGTATTTT	CSATWLDTQYF
TRBD1	many	TRBJ2-2	13	TRBV7-6	TGTGCCAGCAGCCTCAGGGGGCTTGGGGAGCTGTTTTTT	CASSLRGLGELFF
-	many	TRBJ2-7	14	TRBV19	TGTGCCAGTAGACCGCACGGTGACATCTACGAGCAGTACTTC	CASRPHGDIYEQYF
TRBD1	-	TRBJ1-5	17	TRBV7-8	TGTGCCAGCAGCAACGATAAGATAGAACAGGGGATCCAGCCCCAGCATTTT	CASSNDKIEQGIQPQHF
TRBD2	many	TRBJ2-2	16	TRBV6-2/TRBV6-3	TGTGCCAGCCTCACCGGGACTAGCGGACACACCGGGGAGCTGTTTTTT	CASLTGTSGHTGELFF
TRBD2	few	TRBJ2-1	21	TRBV4-3	TGCGCCAGCAGCCAAGATAGAGCAGGTAGCGGGAGGGTTAGCTCCTACAATGAGCAGTTCTTC	CASSQDRAGSGRVSSYNEQFF
-	-	TRBJ1-5	11	TRBV6-1	TGTGCCAGCAGTGAATATCAGCCCCAGCATTTT	CASSEYQPQHF
-	many	TRBJ2-5	13	TRBV6-2/TRBV6-3	TGTGCCAGCACTAACCCCGGCAAAGAGACCCAGTACTTC	CASTNPGKETQYF
-	-	TRBJ2-7	13	TRBV5-4	TGTGCCAGCAGCTTGGTCGGATCCTACGAGCAGTACTTC	CASSLVGSYEQYF